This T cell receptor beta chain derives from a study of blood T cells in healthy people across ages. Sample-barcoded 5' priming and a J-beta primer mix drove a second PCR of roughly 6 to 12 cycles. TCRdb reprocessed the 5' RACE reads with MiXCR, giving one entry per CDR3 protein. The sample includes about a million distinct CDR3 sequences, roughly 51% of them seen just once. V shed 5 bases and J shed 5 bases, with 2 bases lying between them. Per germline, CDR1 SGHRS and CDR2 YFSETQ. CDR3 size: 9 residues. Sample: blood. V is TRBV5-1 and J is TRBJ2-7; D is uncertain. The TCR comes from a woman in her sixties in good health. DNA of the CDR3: TGCGCCAGCAGTGACGAGCAGTACTTC. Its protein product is CASSDEQYF.